Listed here are 21 T cell receptor beta chains from one sample, sequenced in a study of cytomegalovirus exposure and HLA in healthy donors. The protocol was immunoSEQ multiplex PCR, while the TCRdb copy is restricted to in-frame clones and leaves out a portion. The profile shows approximately 300,000 clones, approximately 86% of them singletons. Sequencing was done on a sample of PBMCs. These receptors were taken from a woman under 40 in good health and CMV-seropositive.

This clone came up a few times. The gene calls are TRBV7-2 and TRBJ1-1, with a tentative D call TRBD1 (5 bases). V was clipped by 2 bases and J by 3 bases, with 13 bases between them. The CDR3 runs 15 residues. Germline V gene sequence: CDR1 SGHTA, CDR2 FQGNSA. The CDR3 here is CASSLLAGWDTEAFF. CDR3 bases: TGTGCCAGCAGCTTATTGGCAGGGTGGGACACTGAAGCTTTCTTT.

The chain is built from TRBV5-6 and TRBJ2-5, with TRBD2 matching 10 bases. The germline V gene has CDR1 SGHDT and CDR2 YYEEEE. The length of the CDR3 is 14 residues. Unmatched junction bases numbered 5, after V lost 2 bases and J lost 7 bases. This chain's CDR3 is CASSFSGGVGTQYF. CDR3 nucleotide sequence: TGTGCCAGCAGCTTCAGCGGGGGGGTAGGGACCCAGTACTTC.

The sample holds a few counts of this clone. The rearrangement links TRBV30 to TRBJ1-1; D may be TRBD1 (5 bases). CDR1 and CDR2 from the germline V gene are GTSNPN and SVGIG (reference sequence). The CDR3 loop spans 11 amino acids. V lost 3 bases and J lost 6, with 8 bases in between. The CDR3 sequence is CAWSRASEAFF. The CDR3 bases are TGTGCCTGGAGCAGGGCCTCTGAAGCTTTCTTT.

The genes are TRBV29-1 and TRBJ2-1, with a tentative D call TRBD2 (6 bases). The CDR3 has 13 amino acids. Trimming removed 3 bases from V and 0 bases from J, with 6 bases in between. CDR1 and CDR2 from the germline V gene are SQVTM and ANQGSEA. CDR3 DNA: TGCAGCGTTGAGGGGGGCTCCTACAATGAGCAGTTCTTC. Protein product: CSVEGGSYNEQFF.

The chain uses TRBV10-3 and TRBJ1-1, with D unclear. The CDR3 has 14 amino acids. Germline V gene data show CDR1 as ENHRY and CDR2 as SYGVKD. V lost 8 bases and J lost 1, with 14 bases in between. CDR3 DNA sequence: TGTGCCATCTCCCCGAGGACGGGGAACACTGAAGCTTTCTTT. Amino acids: CAISPRTGNTEAFF.

In this sample, this clone turned up a few times. The gene calls are TRBV12-5 and TRBJ2-3, with D tentatively TRBD2 (5 bases). This CDR3 comprises 15 residues. Germline CDR1 LGHNT, CDR2 FRNRAP. V lost 2 bases to trimming and J lost 2 bases, with 11 bases between them. The CDR3 DNA follows: TGTGCTAGTGGTTTGAACAGCGGTCTCACAGATACGCAGTATTTT. Protein product: CASGLNSGLTDTQYF.

This clone was counted between two and nine times. This sequence joins TRBV14 and TRBJ2-1; 12 bases map to TRBD2. J lost 6 bases, V lost 4 bases, and 1 base had no gene match. This CDR3 contains 14 residues. From germline, CDR1 is SGHDN and CDR2 FVKESK. As DNA, the CDR3 is TGTGCCAGCAGCCGGGGACTAGCGGGCAATGAGCAGTTCTTC. The encoded protein is CASSRGLAGNEQFF.

The rearrangement joins TRBV18 to TRBJ1-2; D is undetermined. Trimming removed 6 bases from V and 7 bases from J, with 27 bases in between. Germline assignment: CDR1 KGHSH and CDR2 LQKENI. The CDR3 length is 17 residues. The DNA of the CDR3 is TGTGCCAGCTCGCCGGAAACAGAGGGCCCCCGTGGCCCTGGCTACACCTTC. Protein sequence: CASSPETEGPRGPGYTF. The full variable domain, in which reference TRBV18 and TRBJ1-2 provide the parts outside the CDR3, is NAGVMQNPRHLVRRRGQEARLRCSPMKGHSHVYWYRQLPEEGLKFMVYLQKENIIDESGMPKERFSAEFPKEGPSILRIQQVVRGDSAAYFCASSPETEGPRGPGYTFGSGTRLTVV.

V usage is TRBV2 and J usage is TRBJ2-6, with D perhaps TRBD1 (6 bases). The CDR3 loop spans 15 amino acids. Trimming left V 7 bases short and J 0 bases short, with 10 bases between. CDR1 is SNHLY, CDR2 FYNNEI, per germline. The CDR3 DNA reads as TGTGCCAGCATCCAACAGGGCTCTGGGGCCAACGTCCTGACTTTC. Translating gives CASIQQGSGANVLTF. The full variable domain, its missing parts supplied by reference TRBV2 and TRBJ2-6, is EPEVTQTPSHQVTQMGQEVILRCVPISNHLYFYWYRQILGQKVEFLVSFYNNEISEKSEIFDDQFSVERPDGSNFTLKIRSTKLEDSAMYFCASIQQGSGANVLTFGAGSRLTVL.

This rearrangement joins TRBV6-6 to TRBJ2-2; the match to TRBD2 covers 14 bases. The CDR3 is made up of 15 amino acids. V lost 6 bases, J lost 6 bases, and 3 bases stayed unmatched. Germline CDR1 is MNHNY and CDR2 is SVGAGI (reference sequence). DNA of the CDR3: TGTGCCAGCAGAAGACTAGCGGGGGGGTCCGGGGAGCTGTTTTTT. Translating gives CASRRLAGGSGELFF.

V is TRBV7-3 and J is TRBJ1-2; no definite D call. Germline CDR1 and CDR2: SGHTA and FQGTGA. The CDR3 length is 14 residues. The V and J ends lost 1 base and 0 bases respectively, with 6 bases between them. The CDR3 is CASSLNAANYGYTF. The CDR3 coding sequence is TGTGCCAGCAGCTTAAATGCAGCTAACTATGGCTACACCTTC. The full variable domain, rest sourced from reference TRBV7-3 and TRBJ1-2, is GAGVSQTPSNKVTEKGKYVELRCDPISGHTALYWYRQSLGQGPEFLIYFQGTGAADDSGLPNDRFFAVRPEGSVSTLKIQRTERGDSAVYLCASSLNAANYGYTFGSGTRLTVV.

The chain is built from TRBV5-1 and TRBJ2-7, with 7 bases aligning to TRBD1. The CDR3 is made up of 16 amino acids. Losses at the gene ends were 1 base for V and 4 bases for J; bases not matched to a gene: 11. CDR1 is SGHRS and CDR2 is YFSETQ in the germline V gene. This CDR3 is CASSLNLPTGIYEQYF. In DNA form, the CDR3 reads TGCGCCAGCAGCTTGAACCTTCCGACAGGGATTTACGAGCAGTACTTC.

Written as DNA, the CDR3 is TGTGCCAGCTCCGCCAGTCGGAATTCCTACGAGCAGTACTTC. Residues: CASSASRNSYEQYF. The chain couples TRBV19 to TRBJ2-7; D gene uncertain. The CDR3 totals 14 residues. Trimming removed 9 bases from V and 1 base from J, with 16 bases in between. Per germline, CDR1 LNHDA and CDR2 SQIVND (reference sequence).

This chain links TRBV15 with TRBJ2-3; D may be TRBD1 (6 bases). The CDR3 is made up of 13 amino acids. CDR1 is LNHNV and CDR2 is YYDKDF in the germline V gene (reference sequence). V was shortened by 2 bases and J by 5 bases, with 8 bases between the two germline ends. The CDR3 DNA sequence: TGTGCCACCAGCAGACAAGGGGGAGATACGCAGTATTTT. This translates into CATSRQGGDTQYF.

The chain combines TRBV6-1 with TRBJ2-1; unclear D gene. This CDR3 contains 11 residues. Per germline, CDR1 MNHNS and CDR2 SASEGT. Trimming left V 0 bases short and J 7 bases short, with 1 base between. The CDR3 protein is CASSEANEQFF. The CDR3 nucleotides are TGTGCCAGCAGTGAAGCAAATGAGCAGTTCTTC.

This sequence joins TRBV5-1 and TRBJ1-2, with 8 bases aligning to TRBD1. This CDR3 has 13 amino acids. Germline lookup yields CDR1 SGHRS and CDR2 YFSETQ. Trimming took 4 bases from V and 7 from J; bases not matched to a gene: 6. This CDR3 is CASSPRQGSGYTF. The CDR3 DNA follows: TGCGCCAGCAGCCCTAGACAGGGGTCTGGCTACACCTTC.

The rearrangement links TRBV28 to TRBJ1-5; D unclear. This CDR3 is 15 amino acids long. Trimming removed 6 bases from V and 2 bases from J, with 14 bases in between. CDR1 and CDR2 (germline): MDHEN, SYDVKM. CDR3 coding DNA: TGTGCCAGCAGCCTGGAGGGTTTCGGCAATCAGCCCCAGCATTTT. Its translation is CASSLEGFGNQPQHF.

The CDR3 loop is CASRREGQMNTEAFF. The CDR3 DNA follows: TGTGCCAGCAGGCGCGAGGGACAGATGAACACTGAAGCTTTCTTT. The chain links TRBV6-4 to TRBJ1-1, with 7 nucleotides matching TRBD1. The CDR3 length is 15 residues. The germline V gene encodes CDR1 MRHNA and CDR2 SNTAGT. With 6 bases clipped from V and 0 bases from J, the junction kept 7 bases outside the gene matches.

The CDR3 loop reads CATRDGTIRDVYTF. The CDR3 DNA sequence: TGCGCCACCCGAGACGGGACAATCAGAGATGTCTACACCTTC. The chain is built from TRBV10-2 and TRBJ1-2; TRBD1 is a possible D gene (6 bases). CDR3 length: 14 residues. The germline CDR1 and CDR2 sequences are WSHSY and SAAADI. Trimming left V 10 bases short and J 10 bases short, with 25 bases between.

This clone was observed a few times. Other DNA sequences in this specimen translate into the identical CDR3. The genes are TRBV30 and TRBJ2-7, with D maybe TRBD2 (5 bases). The V end was cut by 3 bases, the J end by 1 base, with 10 bases between. The V gene's germline CDR1 is GTSNPN and CDR2 SVGIG (reference sequence). The CDR3 is 13 amino acids. The CDR3 protein is CAWSEDSSYEQYF. The CDR3 nucleotides read TGTGCCTGGAGCGAGGACTCTTCCTACGAGCAGTACTTC. Full variable domain (remainder filled in from reference TRBV30 and TRBJ2-7): SQTIHQWPATLVQPVGSPLSLECTVEGTSNPNLYWYRQAAGRGLQLLFYSVGIGQISSEVPQNLSASRPQDRQFILSSKKLLLSDSGFYLCAWSEDSSYEQYFGPGTRLTVT.

The gene calls are TRBV15 and TRBJ1-1; maybe TRBD1 (5 bases). The CDR3 has 15 amino acids. Germline V lookup: CDR1 LNHNV, CDR2 YYDKDF (reference sequence). The V and J ends lost 2 bases and 1 base respectively, with 11 bases between them. CDR3 region: CATSRNTGTNTEAFF. The CDR3 DNA is TGTGCCACCAGCAGAAATACAGGTACGAACACTGAAGCTTTCTTT.